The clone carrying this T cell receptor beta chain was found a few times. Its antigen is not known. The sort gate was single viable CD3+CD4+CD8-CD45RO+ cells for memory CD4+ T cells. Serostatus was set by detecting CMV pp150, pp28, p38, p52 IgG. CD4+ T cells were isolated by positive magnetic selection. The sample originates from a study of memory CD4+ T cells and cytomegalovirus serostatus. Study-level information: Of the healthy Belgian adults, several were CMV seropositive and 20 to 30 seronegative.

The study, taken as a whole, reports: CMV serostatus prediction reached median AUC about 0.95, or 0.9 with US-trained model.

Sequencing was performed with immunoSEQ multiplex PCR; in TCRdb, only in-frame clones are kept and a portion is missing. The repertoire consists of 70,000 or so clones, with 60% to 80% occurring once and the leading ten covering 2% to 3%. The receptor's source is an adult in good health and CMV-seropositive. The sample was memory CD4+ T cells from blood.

CDR3 in amino acids: CASRSSGRKNTGELFF. As DNA, the CDR3 is TGTGCCAGCCGGTCAAGCGGGAGGAAGAACACCGGGGAGCTGTTTTTT. The chain uses TRBV27 and TRBJ2-2; 9 nucleotides match TRBD2. The CDR3 sequence is 16 residues long. The junction had 8 bases not matched to a gene; V was cut back by 8 bases and J by 1 base. Germline CDR1 and CDR2: MNHEY and SMNVEV (reference sequence).